The rows below give T cell receptor beta chains drawn from one sample of a study of glioma-infiltrating T cells. TCRdb used MiXCR to reprocess the multiplex PCR reads, holding one entry per CDR3 protein. The sample has about 140,000 distinct CDR3 sequences, 30% to 40% seen once; the top ten hold roughly a fifth. The sequenced material came from glioma tissue, nonneoplastic brain tissue, or PBMCs (not recorded which). These receptors were obtained from a human donor with low-grade glioma or glioblastoma, undergoing nonglioma brain surgery, or in good health (not recorded which). Both conserved end residues are part of each CDR3. D genes are given only for firm matches. Only some rows state a clone size, as once, few, many or a class for expanded clones.

d_call	v_call	clone_size	j_call	cdr3_nt	cdr3_aa
TRBD1	TRBV20-1	.	TRBJ1-1	TGCAGTGCTAGAGCCCATGGGACAGGGGATTTATGGGGGTCTTTCTTT	CSARAHGTGDLWGSFF
.	TRBV28	few	TRBJ2-7	TGTGCCAGCAGTTTAATCGAGAACCCCTACGAGCAGTACTTC	CASSLIENPYEQYF
TRBD1	TRBV7-2	.	TRBJ2-1	TGTGCCAGCAGCTCTTACAGGGGGCCTAATGAGCAGTTCTTC	CASSSYRGPNEQFF
TRBD1	TRBV10-3	.	TRBJ1-1	TGTGCCATCAGTGTTGACAGGGGGAATACTGAAGCTTTCTTT	CAISVDRGNTEAFF
TRBD2	TRBV27	.	TRBJ2-5	TGTGCCAGCAGCATCCTTGGGACTAGCCAACAAGAGACCCAGTACTTC	CASSILGTSQQETQYF
.	TRBV6-1	.	TRBJ1-4	TGCGCCAGCAGTGAGAGCAGTTCCCCCACACAACTGTTTTTT	CASSESSSPTQLFF
.	TRBV24-1	few	TRBJ2-3	TGTGCCACCGGAGAGGACACAGATACGCAGTATTTT	CATGEDTDTQYF
TRBD2	TRBV20-1	.	TRBJ2-1	TGCAGTGCTAGAAACGCGGGAGGGACGGATGAGCAGTTCTTC	CSARNAGGTDEQFF
.	TRBV4-3	.	TRBJ1-1	TGCGCCAGCAGTCGGACAGTATTGGGGGACACTGAAGCTTTCTTT	CASSRTVLGDTEAFF
.	TRBV2	few	TRBJ1-2	TGTGCCAGCATGGGGGACTTCCATGGCTACACCTTC	CASMGDFHGYTF
.	TRBV10-2	few	TRBJ1-1	TGCGCCAGCAGGGTTTGGCGGGCAAACACTGAAGCTTTCTTT	CASRVWRANTEAFF
.	TRBV6-2/TRBV6-3	.	TRBJ2-5	TGTGCCAGCAGTTTTCGCAGGGGCTTCCAAGAGACCCAGTACTTC	CASSFRRGFQETQYF
.	TRBV5-4	.	TRBJ2-1	TGCGCCAGCAGCCAGGAATCCGGGACTCATTCCTACAATGAGCAGTTCTTC	CASSQESGTHSYNEQFF
TRBD1	TRBV19	.	TRBJ1-5	TGTGCCAGTAGTATGACAGGGGACGAGCAGCCCCAGCATTTT	CASSMTGDEQPQHF
.	TRBV20-1	few	TRBJ2-7	TGCAGTGCTAGAGGGTTTACCTACGAGCAGTACTTC	CSARGFTYEQYF
.	TRBV28	few	TRBJ2-7	TGTGCCAGCAAGCTAGGGGGGACGGCTCCCTACGAGCAGTACTTC	CASKLGGTAPYEQYF
.	TRBV7-2	few	TRBJ2-4	TGTGCCAGCAGCAGCCAATTTTACGGGGGAGCCAAAAACATTCAGTACTTC	CASSSQFYGGAKNIQYF
.	TRBV6-1	few	TRBJ1-5	TGTGCCAGCAGAAAGACGTCCGATAGCAATCAGCCCCAGCATTTT	CASRKTSDSNQPQHF
.	TRBV20-1	.	TRBJ2-7	TGCAGTGCTAGAGATAATGCCCGCTCCTACGAGCAGTACTTC	CSARDNARSYEQYF